A single sample is the source of the 20 T cell receptor beta chains below, sequenced in a study of blood T cell repertoires in COVID-19. Repertoires were generated with immunoSEQ multiplex PCR, while TCRdb's copy carries only in-frame clones and drops some. Of 130,000 or so clones in the sample, around 90% were seen once. Material: peripheral blood. Receptors originate from a human donor with COVID-19, enrolled during active disease. The donor label of this sample is uncertain.

The V call is TRBV6-1, the J call TRBJ2-5; D remains ambiguous. Germline CDR1 MNHNS, CDR2 SASEGT. Trimming left V 5 bases short and J 1 base short, with 5 bases between. This CDR3 has 12 residues. The CDR3 coding sequence is TGTGCCAGCAGTTATCCCCAAGAGACCCAGTACTTC. Translated, it gives CASSYPQETQYF.

The rearrangement uses TRBV4-1 and TRBJ1-2, with 7 bases aligning to TRBD1. V dropped 4 bases and J dropped 4; count of bases not matched to a gene: 15. The germline V gene has CDR1 MGHRA and CDR2 YSYEKL. The CDR3 is 17 residues long. CDR3 in amino acids: CASSPQTGQTIVYGYTF. CDR3 DNA sequence: TGCGCCAGCAGCCCTCAGACAGGGCAGACGATTGTCTATGGCTACACCTTC.

The V gene is TRBV5-1, the J gene TRBJ1-4; 9 bases fit TRBD1. This CDR3 spans 15 amino acids. Looked up from germline, CDR1 is SGHRS and CDR2 is YFSETQ. The V gene end was trimmed by 4 bases and the J gene end by 10 bases; junction bases not matched to a gene: 11. CDR3 residues: CASSASGTGYGKLFF. CDR3 bases: TGCGCCAGCAGCGCTTCCGGGACAGGGTATGGAAAACTGTTTTTT.

The chain carries TRBV6-2 or TRBV6-3 and TRBJ1-4; D is possibly TRBD1 (5 bases). The ends were cut back, 4 bases at V and 8 bases at J, with 20 bases in the middle. The CDR3 sequence is 16 residues long. Germline V gene data show CDR1 as MNHEY and CDR2 as SVGEGT. DNA for the CDR3: TGTGCCAGCAGTTTCTCCCTCCGCAGGGAGGGAGAAAAACTGTTTTTT. Protein sequence: CASSFSLRREGEKLFF.

The chain joins TRBV5-1 to TRBJ1-5; no reliable D call. V was trimmed by 0 bases and J by 1 base, leaving 17 bases between them. Germline assignment: CDR1 SGHRS and CDR2 YFSETQ. This CDR3 is 18 amino acids long. Here the CDR3 reads CASSLAPRETLSNQPQHF. CDR3 nucleotides: TGCGCCAGCAGCTTGGCCCCAAGGGAGACTTTGAGCAATCAGCCCCAGCATTTT.

This clone showed up just once. V usage is TRBV11-2 and J usage is TRBJ2-2; TRBD2 might be the D (6 bases). Germline CDR1 is SGHAT and CDR2 is FQNNGV. The CDR3 consists of 18 residues. Trimming left V 5 bases short and J 3 bases short, with 22 bases between. The CDR3 DNA follows: TGTGCCAGCAGCAACTCAGGTGGGGCGGGGACGCACACCGGGGAGCTGTTTTTT. It translates to CASSNSGGAGTHTGELFF.

This chain's CDR3 is CASSPRTSGGNTGELFF. The DNA for the CDR3 is TGTGCCAGCAGCCCTAGGACTAGCGGGGGTAACACCGGGGAGCTGTTTTTT. V is TRBV5-4 and J is TRBJ2-2; TRBD2 matches 13 bases. The CDR3 covers 17 residues. Unmatched junction bases numbered 5, after V lost 4 bases and J lost 2 bases. Germline V gene data show CDR1 as SGHNT and CDR2 as YYREEE (reference sequence).

This clone came up a few times. The rearrangement joins TRBV5-1 to TRBJ1-5; 8 nucleotides match TRBD1. V lost 0 bases, J lost 3 bases, and 5 bases stayed unmatched. The germline CDR1 and CDR2 sequences are SGHRS and YFSETQ. The CDR3 has 16 amino acids. The CDR3 nucleotides are TGCGCCAGCAGCTTGGGGCAGGGGGCTGACAATCAGCCCCAGCATTTT. It encodes CASSLGQGADNQPQHF.

The chain recombines TRBV12-5 with TRBJ2-7; maybe TRBD2 (6 bases). Per the germline V gene, CDR1 is LGHNT and CDR2 is FRNRAP. The germline V and J ends were trimmed by 0 bases and 12 bases, with 12 bases remaining between them. The CDR3 consists of 12 residues. The CDR3 sequence is CASGLVNGLPYF. DNA of the CDR3: TGTGCTAGTGGTTTGGTAAATGGACTACCGTACTTC.

The CDR3 loop reads CASSLITGNTDTQYF. Written as DNA, the CDR3 is TGTGCCAGCTCCCTGATAACGGGAAACACAGATACGCAGTATTTT. The gene calls are TRBV18 and TRBJ2-3, with D perhaps TRBD2 (5 bases). This CDR3 comprises 15 residues. Germline CDR1 reads KGHSH; CDR2 reads LQKENI. Deletions cut 6 bases from V and 2 bases from J, with 15 bases between.

The V gene is TRBV3-1 (or the pseudogene TRBV3-2), the J gene TRBJ1-2; 9 bases align to TRBD1. With 4 bases clipped from V and 6 bases from J, the junction kept 6 bases outside the gene matches. In germline, CDR1 is LGHDT, CDR2 YNNKEL (reference sequence). The CDR3 runs to 14 residues. CDR3 DNA sequence: TGTGCCAGCAGCCTGTTCCGGGACAGGGATGGCTACACCTTC. Its protein product is CASSLFRDRDGYTF.

The chain joins TRBV12-3 or TRBV12-4 to TRBJ1-2, with TRBD1 as a possible D gene (6 bases). Trimming removed 6 bases at V and 4 bases at J, with 12 bases between. The CDR3 is made up of 13 amino acids. CDR3 sequence: CASSRTEFYGYTF. CDR3 in DNA: TGTGCCAGCAGCAGGACAGAGTTCTATGGCTACACCTTC.

The chain has TRBV11-3 and TRBJ2-1, with 7 bases lining up with TRBD2. V shed 2 bases, J shed 1 base, and the junction held 5 bases outside the gene matches. Per germline, CDR1 SGHNT and CDR2 YENEEA. The CDR3 covers 16 residues. In DNA, the CDR3 is TGTGCCAGCAGCTTATTTCACGGGAGGTCCTACAATGAGCAGTTCTTC. Translated, it gives CASSLFHGRSYNEQFF.

V gene TRBV7-9 combines with J gene TRBJ1-6; 7 bases are a match to TRBD1. The CDR3 loop spans 17 amino acids. Germline CDR1 and CDR2: SEHNR and FQNEAQ (reference sequence). V shed 4 bases and J 5 bases; nucleotides not matched to a gene: 11. The CDR3 nucleotides are TGTGCCAGCAGCTGGCGGGCATCAGGGGGTCATAATTCACCCCTCCACTTT. This translates into CASSWRASGGHNSPLHF.

The chain links TRBV2 to TRBJ2-5, with TRBD1 identical over 7 bases. This CDR3 spans 13 amino acids. With V trimmed by 4 bases and J by 4 bases, 3 bases remained unmatched. CDR1 SNHLY and CDR2 FYNNEI come from the germline V gene. The CDR3 DNA sequence: TGTGCCAGCAGTGGTCAGGGGGTAGAGACCCAGTACTTC. Amino acids: CASSGQGVETQYF.

The V and J genes are TRBV20-1 and TRBJ2-7, with 9 bases fitting TRBD2. V shed 3 bases and J 3 bases; nucleotides not matched to a gene: 9. The germline gives CDR1 DFQATT, CDR2 SNEGSKA (reference sequence). This CDR3 has 15 amino acids. CDR3 loop: CSASGLAGPDYEQYF. CDR3 in DNA: TGCAGTGCTAGTGGCCTAGCGGGGCCAGACTACGAGCAGTACTTC.

The rearrangement joins TRBV9 to TRBJ2-7, with TRBD2 matching over 9 bases. J gave up 6 bases and V 4 bases, and 8 bases lay outside the gene matches. Germline V gene data show CDR1 as SGDLS and CDR2 as YYNGEE. CDR3 length: 14 residues. CDR3 loop: CASSSGTSWSEQYF. CDR3 DNA: TGTGCCAGCAGCTCCGGGACTAGCTGGAGCGAGCAGTACTTC.

V is TRBV28 and J is TRBJ2-3; D is uncertain. Trimming pared 5 bases from V and 6 bases from J, leaving 15 bases between. This CDR3 has 14 residues. Germline V gives CDR1 MDHEN, CDR2 SYDVKM. The chain's CDR3 is CASSVPRVGDTQYF. In nucleotides, the CDR3 is TGTGCCAGCAGTGTCCCCCGGGTCGGTGATACGCAGTATTTT.

V gene TRBV3-1 (or the pseudogene TRBV3-2) combines with J gene TRBJ2-3, with TRBD2 matching 8 bases. Germline V CDR1 and CDR2: LGHDT, YNNKEL (reference sequence). This CDR3 region has 16 residues. V shed 3 bases and J 0 bases; nucleotides not matched to a gene: 5. CDR3 sequence (DNA): TGTGCCAGCAGCCACGACCGGGGGGGTAGCACAGATACGCAGTATTTT. Its protein product is CASSHDRGGSTDTQYF.

The chain links TRBV27 to TRBJ1-2, with D tentatively TRBD1 (5 bases). This CDR3 comprises 15 residues. CDR1 and CDR2 from the germline V gene are MNHEY and SMNVEV (reference sequence). V shed 3 bases and J shed 4 bases, with 15 bases lying between them. The CDR3: CASSLGGGSSYGYTF. CDR3 DNA sequence: TGTGCCAGCAGTTTGGGGGGAGGGAGTAGCTATGGCTACACCTTC.